This T cell receptor (beta chain) appears in the sequencing data of a study of identical twins. Study-level results: Conclusions were based on cross-sectional statistical analysis, without following the same donors.

Unique molecular identifiers were present on the cDNA, which also gained a universal primer site by template switching. A single record per CDR3 protein comes from TCRdb applying MiXCR to the 5' RACE reads. The table has hundreds of thousands of distinct CDR3 sequences, 7.5% to 9.5% seen once. In this sample, this clonotype turned up many times. Its target is unknown. Germline CDR1 DFQATT, CDR2 SNEGSKA (reference sequence). This CDR3 has 16 residues. V was clipped by 6 bases and J by 5 bases, with 23 bases between them. All of the donors were Caucasians in good health. These data were also reused for a study on yellow fever vaccine responses in identical twins.

The chain employs TRBV20-1 and TRBJ2-1; D not resolved. The clonotype was recovered from a woman aged 18-30 years in good health. The specimen was CD8+ T cells sorted from blood. CDR3 protein: CSAATLYPGGHNEQFF. CDR3 sequence (DNA): TGCAGTGCCGCAACCCTTTACCCCGGTGGGCACAATGAGCAGTTCTTC.